The rows below give T cell receptor beta chains drawn from one sample of a study of T cells in Graves' hyperthyroidism and ophthalmopathy. From the multiplex PCR reads, TCRdb called clonotypes with MiXCR, one entry per CDR3 protein. The repertoire has 350,000 to 400,000 distinct CDR3 sequences, 15% to 20% of them found once; the top ten carry roughly 3.5%. The source material was blood. These receptors were taken from a woman under 30 with Graves' hyperthyroidism. Both conserved end residues are part of each CDR3. D genes are given only for firm matches. A clone size is listed for some rows: how often the clone was seen (once, few, many), or a class if it is expanded.

TRBV6-5	TRBJ1-2	many	NA	CASSYQNNYGYTF	TGTGCCAGCAGTTACCAAAACAACTATGGCTACACCTTC
TRBV20-1	TRBJ2-5	many	NA	CSRGGTEGTQYF	TGCAGTCGGGGGGGGACAGAGGGGACCCAGTACTTC
TRBV3-1	TRBJ1-2	few	NA	CASSQAPSGYTF	TGTGCCAGCAGCCAAGCCCCCTCCGGCTACACCTTC
TRBV19	TRBJ1-1	few	NA	CASSIALNTEAFF	TGTGCCAGTAGTATAGCACTGAACACTGAAGCTTTCTTT
TRBV4-1	TRBJ2-7	NA	NA	CASSQRPPDEQYF	TGCGCCAGCAGCCAAAGACCCCCGGACGAGCAGTACTTC
TRBV11-2	TRBJ2-2	many	NA	CASSLMRSRPGELFF	TGTGCCAGCAGCTTAATGCGGTCTAGGCCCGGGGAGCTGTTTTTT
TRBV11-2	TRBJ2-2	NA	TRBD2	CASSATTSGSAGELFF	TGTGCCAGCAGCGCCACAACTAGCGGGAGTGCCGGGGAGCTGTTTTTT
TRBV7-8	TRBJ2-7	many	NA	CASSFDLAQADF	TGTGCCAGCAGCTTCGATCTAGCCCAAGCGGACTTC
TRBV13	TRBJ2-7	many	NA	CASSFRKYEQYF	TGTGCCAGCAGCTTCCGTAAATACGAGCAGTACTTC
TRBV7-9	TRBJ2-7	many	NA	CASSLGSGTEQYF	TGTGCCAGCAGCTTAGGGTCAGGGACCGAGCAGTACTTC
TRBV29-1	TRBJ1-1	many	TRBD1	CSVTTGGAGFTEAFF	TGCAGCGTGACCACAGGGGGCGCCGGGTTCACTGAAGCTTTCTTT
TRBV7-9	TRBJ2-5	many	TRBD1	CASSPRQGRETQYF	TGTGCCAGCAGCCCCCGACAGGGGAGGGAGACCCAGTACTTC
TRBV6-2/TRBV6-3	TRBJ2-5	many	TRBD2	CASSYPKTSAEETQYF	TGTGCCAGCAGTTACCCCAAAACTAGCGCAGAAGAGACCCAGTACTTC
TRBV4-2	TRBJ1-1	few	NA	CASSQGKREAEAFF	TGTGCCAGCAGCCAAGGGAAAAGGGAGGCTGAAGCTTTCTTT
TRBV2	TRBJ1-5	many	TRBD1	CASSEWTGKPQHF	TGTGCCAGCAGTGAATGGACAGGCAAGCCCCAGCATTTT
TRBV6-1	TRBJ1-2	many	TRBD1	CASSTGQDYGYTF	TGTGCCAGCAGTACGGGACAGGACTATGGCTACACCTTC
TRBV11-2	TRBJ2-3	NA	NA	CASSAPGHPGDTQYF	TGTGCCAGCAGCGCACCGGGACACCCAGGGGATACGCAGTATTTT
TRBV20-1	TRBJ1-1	many	TRBD1	CSARDGRDRGLNTEAFF	TGCAGTGCTAGAGATGGCCGGGACAGGGGCCTTAACACTGAAGCTTTCTTT
TRBV20-1	TRBJ2-7	many	NA	CSARDQGGAAYEQYF	TGCAGTGCTAGAGATCAGGGGGGGGCGGCCTACGAGCAGTACTTC
TRBV6-5	TRBJ2-5	many	NA	CASSYGPNGETQYF	TGTGCCAGCAGTTACGGGCCAAACGGGGAGACCCAGTACTTC
TRBV20-1	TRBJ1-1	few	NA	CSAARGDTEAFF	TGCAGTGCTGCCAGGGGAGACACTGAAGCTTTCTTT
TRBV6-2/TRBV6-3	TRBJ2-3	few	NA	CASSPGADTQYF	TGTGCCAGCAGTCCAGGGGCAGATACGCAGTATTTT
TRBV2	TRBJ2-7	many	TRBD1	CASRATGQTYEQYF	TGTGCCAGCAGGGCCACGGGACAGACCTACGAGCAGTACTTC
TRBV28	TRBJ1-1	few	NA	CATILGYTEAFF	TGTGCCACCATTTTAGGGTACACTGAAGCTTTCTTT
TRBV18	TRBJ2-2	many	NA	CASSPPSKGVTGELFF	TGTGCCAGCTCACCACCGTCAAAGGGGGTAACCGGGGAGCTGTTTTTT
TRBV27	TRBJ2-2	NA	TRBD2	CASSLFPGGTGELFF	TGTGCCAGCAGTTTATTCCCCGGGGGGACCGGGGAGCTGTTTTTT
TRBV3-1	TRBJ1-1	NA	NA	CASSQDRGERNTEAFF	TGTGCCAGCAGCCAAGATCGAGGGGAGAGGAACACTGAAGCTTTCTTT
TRBV5-1	TRBJ2-7	many	TRBD2	CASSLAGSGASYEQYF	TGCGCCAGCAGCTTGGCAGGTAGCGGGGCATCCTACGAGCAGTACTTC
TRBV9	TRBJ2-7	many	NA	CASSVQTAPSYEQYF	TGTGCCAGCAGCGTCCAGACAGCTCCCTCCTACGAGCAGTACTTC
TRBV10-2	TRBJ2-2	few	NA	CASSDFHDGGTGELFF	TGCGCCAGCAGTGACTTTCACGACGGGGGTACCGGGGAGCTGTTTTTT
TRBV30	TRBJ2-7	many	NA	CAWSVIGGEQYF	TGTGCCTGGAGTGTTATTGGGGGCGAGCAGTACTTC
TRBV6-5	TRBJ2-5	many	TRBD2	CASSPSISGGAQETQYF	TGTGCCAGCAGTCCTAGCATTAGCGGGGGGGCCCAAGAGACCCAGTACTTC
TRBV6-5	TRBJ2-7	many	TRBD1	CASRTRDSSSYEQYF	TGTGCCAGCAGGACCCGGGACAGCAGCTCCTACGAGCAGTACTTC
TRBV2	TRBJ1-5	many	NA	CASSDLGVQPQHF	TGTGCCAGCAGCGATTTAGGGGTTCAGCCCCAGCATTTT
TRBV12-3/TRBV12-4	TRBJ2-5	many	NA	CASSLSLAGSRGTQYF	TGTGCCAGCAGTTTATCACTCGCGGGGTCGAGGGGGACCCAGTACTTC
TRBV28	TRBJ1-2	many	TRBD1	CASSLWGQRANYGYTF	TGTGCCAGCAGTTTATGGGGACAGAGGGCTAACTATGGCTACACCTTC
TRBV28	TRBJ1-6	NA	TRBD1	CASDNRGNSPLHF	TGTGCCAGCGATAACAGGGGGAATTCACCCCTCCACTTT
TRBV6-1	TRBJ1-5	many	TRBD1	CASRGQGPNQPQHF	TGTGCCAGCAGGGGACAGGGCCCCAATCAGCCCCAGCATTTT
TRBV28	TRBJ2-7	NA	TRBD2	CASKPSGSFTYEQYF	TGTGCCAGCAAACCTAGCGGGAGTTTCACCTACGAGCAGTACTTC
TRBV3-1	TRBJ1-2	many	TRBD1	CASSLKTGEHGYTF	TGTGCCAGCAGCCTTAAGACAGGGGAGCATGGCTACACCTTC
TRBV6-5	TRBJ2-3	many	NA	CASSYPEGDTQYF	TGTGCCAGCAGTTACCCGGAGGGAGATACGCAGTATTTT
TRBV12-3/TRBV12-4	TRBJ2-5	many	TRBD2	CASSRQAGSQETQYF	TGTGCCAGCAGCCGGCAAGCGGGGAGCCAAGAGACCCAGTACTTC
TRBV2	TRBJ2-7	many	TRBD2	CASSSSGGPGEQYF	TGTGCCAGCAGTTCTAGCGGGGGGCCCGGGGAGCAGTACTTC
TRBV19	TRBJ1-5	few	NA	CASSTLTQRGNQPQHF	TGTGCCAGTAGTACCCTGACCCAACGGGGCAATCAGCCCCAGCATTTT
TRBV6-5	TRBJ1-5	many	NA	CASSLRSQNQPQHF	TGTGCCAGCAGTCTCCGGTCCCAAAATCAGCCCCAGCATTTT
TRBV27	TRBJ1-5	many	NA	CASSLTEHQPQHF	TGTGCCAGCAGTTTGACAGAACATCAGCCCCAGCATTTT
TRBV6-5	TRBJ1-2	many	NA	CASLADSTNYGYTF	TGTGCCAGCCTGGCGGACAGTACTAACTATGGCTACACCTTC
TRBV29-1	TRBJ2-7	NA	TRBD1	CSVAGQGILSYEQYF	TGCAGCGTCGCCGGACAGGGTATCCTATCCTACGAGCAGTACTTC
TRBV12-3/TRBV12-4	TRBJ1-3	many	NA	CASTISTRTGNTIYF	TGTGCCAGCACCATATCGACACGAACCGGAAACACCATATATTTT
TRBV15	TRBJ1-5	many	NA	CATSRVGFENQPQHF	TGTGCCACCAGCAGGGTTGGATTCGAAAATCAGCCCCAGCATTTT
TRBV20-1	TRBJ1-1	many	TRBD1	CSALAGGTDTEAFF	TGCAGTGCTTTGGCAGGGGGCACGGACACTGAAGCTTTCTTT
TRBV27	TRBJ2-5	many	NA	CASSFDRFQETQYF	TGTGCCAGCAGTTTCGACAGATTTCAAGAGACCCAGTACTTC
TRBV7-9	TRBJ1-1	many	NA	CASSLEGGTTEAFF	TGTGCCAGCAGCTTAGAGGGAGGGACGACTGAAGCTTTCTTT
TRBV12-3/TRBV12-4	TRBJ2-7	many	NA	CASTAPGTYEQYF	TGTGCCAGCACGGCGCCCGGGACCTACGAGCAGTACTTC